This TCR beta chain is drawn from a study of T cell repertoires in cytomegalovirus infection. Study background: Indications came from public TCR beta signatures; they pointed to CMV infection and to a matching HLA type.

TCRdb used MiXCR to reprocess the reads, holding one entry per CDR3 protein. The sample holds 740,000 or so distinct CDR3 sequences, 35% to 45% seen once. This CDR3 region has 17 residues. Per the germline V gene, CDR1 is SGHNT and CDR2 is YENEEA. V was clipped by 5 bases and J by 4 bases, with 21 bases between them. This clonotype was observed a handful of times. The TCR comes from a human donor in good health (CMV status not recorded). Some clones in this sample may be carry-over from other donors' samples. This chain links TRBV11-3 with TRBJ2-1, with D possibly matching TRBD2 (5 bases). Sequencing was carried out using PBMCs. CDR3 loop: CASSPEWTQSDYNEQFF. The CDR3 nucleotides are TGTGCCAGCAGCCCCGAATGGACTCAATCGGATTACAATGAGCAGTTCTTC.